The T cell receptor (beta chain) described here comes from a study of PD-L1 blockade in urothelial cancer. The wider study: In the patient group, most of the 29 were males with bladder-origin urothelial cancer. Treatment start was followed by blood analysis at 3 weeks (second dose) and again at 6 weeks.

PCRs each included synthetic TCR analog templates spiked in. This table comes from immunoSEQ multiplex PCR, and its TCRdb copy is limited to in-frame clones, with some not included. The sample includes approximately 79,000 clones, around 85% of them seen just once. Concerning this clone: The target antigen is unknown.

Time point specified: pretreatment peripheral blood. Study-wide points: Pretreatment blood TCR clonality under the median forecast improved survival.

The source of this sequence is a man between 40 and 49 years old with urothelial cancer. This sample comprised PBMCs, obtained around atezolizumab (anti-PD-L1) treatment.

The CDR3, as DNA: TGTGCCAGCAGTCATTTTCAGGGTCAGCCCCAGCATTTT. Its translation: CASSHFQGQPQHF. The rearrangement links TRBV7-2 to TRBJ1-5; possible D gene TRBD1, 5 bases. Per germline, CDR1 SGHTA and CDR2 FQGNSA. Between the trimmed V and J ends, which lost 6 bases and 6 bases, there was a span of 12 bases. The CDR3 is made up of 13 amino acids.